The 9 T cell receptor beta chains in this list originate from one sample, sequenced in a study of cytomegalovirus exposure and HLA in healthy donors. PCR was performed using 60 Vbeta and 13 Jbeta primers. Sequenced by immunoSEQ multiplex PCR; TCRdb stores in-frame clones only, minus some. This table holds a few hundred thousand clones, about 74% found once. Sequencing was carried out using PBMCs. These receptors were obtained from a woman under 40 in good health and CMV-seronegative.

This clone was seen more than once but under ten times. The chain links TRBV7-9 to TRBJ2-5, with 8 bases lining up with TRBD2. Trimming at V came to 5 bases and at J to 2 bases, leaving 4 bases not matched to a gene. This CDR3 spans 14 amino acids. Germline V lookup: CDR1 SEHNR, CDR2 FQNEAQ (reference sequence). The CDR3 loop is CASSGGLAQETQYF. The CDR3 DNA sequence: TGTGCCAGCAGCGGAGGACTAGCTCAAGAGACCCAGTACTTC.

The genes are TRBV7-3 and TRBJ2-7, with 10 bases fitting TRBD1. CDR3 size: 14 residues. Germline trimming cut 8 bases from V and 4 bases from J; bases unmatched to any gene: 8. From germline, CDR1 is SGHTA and CDR2 FQGTGA. The CDR3, as DNA: TGTGCCAGCGGATCGGACAGGGGGGGGTACGAGCAGTACTTC. This codes for CASGSDRGGYEQYF.

The V and J genes are TRBV30 and TRBJ2-7, with D tentatively TRBD1 (5 bases). CDR3 length equals 10 residues. Germline CDR1 reads GTSNPN; CDR2 reads SVGIG (reference sequence). Trimming stripped 1 base from V and 7 bases from J, with 5 bases between. CDR3 region: CAWSEGEQYF. In nucleotides, the CDR3 is TGTGCCTGGAGTGAGGGGGAGCAGTACTTC.

This clone was picked up a small number of times. The chain joins TRBV7-8 to TRBJ2-5; 8 bases are a match to TRBD1. This CDR3 region has 15 residues. The J segment lost 1 base and the V segment lost 4 bases, leaving 5 bases of the junction unmatched. CDR1 is SGHVS and CDR2 is FQNEAQ in the germline V gene. For the CDR3, the DNA is TGTGCCAGCAGCTCGACAGGGGCCAGCCAAGAGACCCAGTACTTC. It translates to CASSSTGASQETQYF.

The CDR3, as DNA: TGCAGTGCTAGAGGGGCTGGCGGCTACACCTTC. Protein: CSARGAGGYTF. The V gene is TRBV20-1, the J gene TRBJ1-2; D is unclear. From germline, CDR1 is DFQATT and CDR2 SNEGSKA (reference sequence). The V end lost 1 base, the J end lost 8 bases, and 8 bases lay between the germline ends. This CDR3 is 11 amino acids long.

V usage is TRBV5-1 and J usage is TRBJ1-1; D might be TRBD1 (5 bases). V was trimmed by 4 bases and J by 6 bases, leaving 13 bases between them. From germline, CDR1 is SGHRS and CDR2 YFSETQ. The length of the CDR3 is 13 residues. The CDR3 protein is CASSPGGSAEAFF. CDR3 sequence (DNA): TGCGCCAGCAGCCCTGGGGGGTCGGCTGAAGCTTTCTTT. Drawing the rest from reference TRBV5-1 and TRBJ1-1, the complete variable domain is KAGVTQTPRYLIKTRGQQVTLSCSPISGHRSVSWYQQTPGQGLQFLFEYFSETQRNKGNFPGRFSGRQFSNSRSEMNVSTLELGDSALYLCASSPGGSAEAFFGQGTRLTVV.

A word on this clone: One end of the junction varies from germline; a read error may be responsible. The chain has TRBV7-9 and TRBJ2-1; a possible D gene is TRBD1 (5 bases). CDR1 and CDR2 from the germline V gene are SEHNR and FQNEAQ (reference sequence). This CDR3 is built from 16 residues. CDR3 region: CSSSLEQVNSYNEQFF. The CDR3 bases are TGTTCCAGCAGCTTAGAACAGGTGAACTCCTACAATGAGCAGTTCTTC.

This clone was recorded once. The chain is built from TRBV6-1 and TRBJ2-1; D gene unclear. Germline values: CDR1 MNHNS, CDR2 SASEGT. V was cut by 3 bases and J by 9 bases, with 12 bases left in between. This CDR3 is built from 13 residues. The CDR3 DNA reads as TGTGCCAGCAGTGATCAACCTCGAGGTGAGCAGTTCTTC. As protein: CASSDQPRGEQFF.

The V call is TRBV7-3, the J call TRBJ2-3; 7 bases fit TRBD2. With 2 bases clipped from V and 6 bases from J, the junction kept 17 bases outside the gene matches. CDR1 is SGHTA, CDR2 FQGTGA, per germline. This CDR3 is built from 18 residues. CDR3 nucleotides: TGTGCCAGCAGCTTACATTCGGGCCGGCTAGCGGTTGCGGATACGCAGTATTTT. Amino acid sequence: CASSLHSGRLAVADTQYF. Filled out from reference TRBV7-3 and TRBJ2-3, the complete variable domain reads GAGVSQTPSNKVTEKGKYVELRCDPISGHTALYWYRQSLGQGPEFLIYFQGTGAADDSGLPNDRFFAVRPEGSVSTLKIQRTERGDSAVYLCASSLHSGRLAVADTQYFGPGTRLTVL.